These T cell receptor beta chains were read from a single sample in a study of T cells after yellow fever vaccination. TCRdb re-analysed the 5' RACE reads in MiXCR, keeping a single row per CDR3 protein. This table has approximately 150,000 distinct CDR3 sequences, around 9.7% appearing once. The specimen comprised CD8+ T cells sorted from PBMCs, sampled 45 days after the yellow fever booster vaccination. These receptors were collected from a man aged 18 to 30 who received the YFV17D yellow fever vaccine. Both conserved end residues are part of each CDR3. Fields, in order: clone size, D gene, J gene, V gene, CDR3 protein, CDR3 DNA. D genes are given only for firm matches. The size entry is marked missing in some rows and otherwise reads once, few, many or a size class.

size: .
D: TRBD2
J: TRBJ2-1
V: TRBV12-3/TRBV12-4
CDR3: CASSVTYSGGHNEQFF
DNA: TGTGCCAGCAGTGTCACGTACAGCGGGGGGCACAATGAGCAGTTCTTC

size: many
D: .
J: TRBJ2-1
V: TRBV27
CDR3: CASSYASVPYNEQFF
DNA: TGTGCCAGCAGCTACGCTAGCGTCCCCTACAATGAGCAGTTCTTC

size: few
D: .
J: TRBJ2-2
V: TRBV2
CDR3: CASSERSVSGELFF
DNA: TGTGCCAGCAGTGAGAGGAGCGTCTCCGGGGAGCTGTTTTTT

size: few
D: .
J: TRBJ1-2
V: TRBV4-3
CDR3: CASSQDSGGYTF
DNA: TGCGCCAGCAGCCAAGATTCGGGAGGCTACACCTTC

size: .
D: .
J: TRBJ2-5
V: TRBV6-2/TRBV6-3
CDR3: CASSYSSRVEETQYF
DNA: TGTGCCAGCAGTTACTCGAGCAGGGTCGAGGAGACCCAGTACTTC

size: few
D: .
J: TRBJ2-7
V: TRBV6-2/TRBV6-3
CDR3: CASSYSAKTGTKSYEQYF
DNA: TGTGCCAGCAGTTACTCAGCTAAAACCGGGACGAAGTCCTACGAGCAGTACTTC

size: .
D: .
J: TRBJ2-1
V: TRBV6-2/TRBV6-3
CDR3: CASGFGINEQFF
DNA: TGTGCCAGTGGCTTCGGTATCAATGAGCAGTTCTTC

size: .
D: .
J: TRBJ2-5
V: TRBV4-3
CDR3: CASSQDRAEQETQYF
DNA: TGCGCCAGCAGCCAAGATAGGGCGGAACAAGAGACCCAGTACTTC

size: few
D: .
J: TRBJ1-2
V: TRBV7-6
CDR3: CASSPMGGNYGYTF
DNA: TGTGCCAGCAGCCCCATGGGCGGTAACTATGGCTACACCTTC

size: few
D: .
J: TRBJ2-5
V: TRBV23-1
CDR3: CASTPGRKTQYF
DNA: TGCGCCAGCACACCCGGTAGGAAGACCCAGTACTTC

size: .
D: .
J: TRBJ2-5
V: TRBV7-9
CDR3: CAKALENQETQYF
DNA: TGTGCCAAGGCCCTAGAGAACCAAGAGACCCAGTACTTC

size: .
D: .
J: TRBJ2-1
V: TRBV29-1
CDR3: CSVAEGHEQFF
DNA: TGCAGCGTTGCCGAGGGGCATGAGCAGTTCTTC

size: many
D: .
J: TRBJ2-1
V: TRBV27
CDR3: CASSRRGNNEQFF
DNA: TGTGCCAGCAGTCGCCGGGGAAACAATGAGCAGTTCTTC

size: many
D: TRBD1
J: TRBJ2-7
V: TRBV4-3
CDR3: CASSQDFGFEGADSYEQYF
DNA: TGCGCCAGCAGCCAAGATTTCGGTTTTGAGGGGGCCGACTCCTACGAGCAGTACTTC

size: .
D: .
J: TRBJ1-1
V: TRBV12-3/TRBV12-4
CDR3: CASTLSQGRTEAFF
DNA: TGTGCCAGCACCCTTAGCCAGGGGAGGACTGAAGCTTTCTTT

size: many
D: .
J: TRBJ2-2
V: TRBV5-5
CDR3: CASSLGVTGELFF
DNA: TGTGCCAGCAGCTTGGGAGTAACCGGGGAGCTGTTTTTT

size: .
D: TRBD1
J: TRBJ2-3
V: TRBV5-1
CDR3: CASSVTGNRVTDTQYF
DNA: TGCGCCAGCAGCGTGACAGGGAACCGGGTTACAGATACGCAGTATTTT

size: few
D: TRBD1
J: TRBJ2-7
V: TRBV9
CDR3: CASSAGQGPWDEQYF
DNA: TGTGCCAGCAGCGCCGGACAGGGGCCCTGGGACGAGCAGTACTTC

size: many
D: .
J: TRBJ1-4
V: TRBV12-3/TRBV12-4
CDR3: CASRPTLATNEKLFF
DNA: TGTGCCAGCAGACCAACCCTAGCAACTAATGAAAAACTGTTTTTT

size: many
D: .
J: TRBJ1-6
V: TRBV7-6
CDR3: CASSIRDNYNSPLHF
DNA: TGTGCCAGCAGCATCCGGGACAACTATAATTCACCCCTCCACTTT

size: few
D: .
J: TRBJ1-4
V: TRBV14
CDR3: CASSLLTGGEKLFF
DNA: TGTGCCAGCTCCCTTCTTACTGGCGGTGAAAAACTGTTTTTT

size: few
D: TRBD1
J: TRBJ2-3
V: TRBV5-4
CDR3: CASQGSGGTQYF
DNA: TGTGCCAGCCAGGGATCAGGGGGTACGCAGTATTTT

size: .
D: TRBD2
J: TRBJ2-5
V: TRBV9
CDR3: CASSELAGGLQETQYF
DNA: TGTGCCAGCAGCGAACTAGCGGGGGGATTACAAGAGACCCAGTACTTC

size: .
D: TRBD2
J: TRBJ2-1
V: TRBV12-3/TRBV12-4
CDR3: CASSLASLAVYNEQFF
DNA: TGTGCCAGCAGTTTAGCGTCCCTAGCGGTATACAATGAGCAGTTCTTC

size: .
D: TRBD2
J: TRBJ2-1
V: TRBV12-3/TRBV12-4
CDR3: CASSSWTSGGRYNEQFF
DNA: TGTGCCAGCAGTTCCTGGACTAGCGGGGGCCGCTACAATGAGCAGTTCTTC

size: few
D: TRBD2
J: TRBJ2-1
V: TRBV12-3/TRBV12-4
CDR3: CASTPTSGRNNEQFF
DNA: TGTGCCAGCACCCCGACTAGCGGAAGAAACAATGAGCAGTTCTTC

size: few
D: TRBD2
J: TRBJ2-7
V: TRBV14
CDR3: CASSQGLAGIYEQYF
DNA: TGTGCCAGCAGCCAAGGACTAGCGGGGATCTACGAGCAGTACTTC

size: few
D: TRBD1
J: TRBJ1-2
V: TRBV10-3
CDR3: CAIKSGGSYGYTF
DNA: TGTGCCATCAAGTCAGGGGGCAGCTATGGCTACACCTTC

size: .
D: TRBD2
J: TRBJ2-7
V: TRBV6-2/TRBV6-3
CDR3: CASSYSPGTSGPYEQYF
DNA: TGTGCCAGCAGTTACTCTCCTGGGACTAGCGGTCCCTACGAGCAGTACTTC

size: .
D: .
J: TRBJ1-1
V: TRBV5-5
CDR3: CASSQGSGTEAFF
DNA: TGTGCCAGCAGCCAGGGATCGGGCACTGAAGCTTTCTTT

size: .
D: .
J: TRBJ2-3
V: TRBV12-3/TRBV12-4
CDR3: CASRNRAGTDTQYF
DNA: TGTGCCAGCAGGAACAGGGCCGGTACTGATACGCAGTATTTT

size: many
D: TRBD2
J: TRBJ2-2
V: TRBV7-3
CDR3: CASSTSGTSVYTGELFF
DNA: TGTGCCAGCAGCACCTCCGGGACTAGCGTTTACACCGGGGAGCTGTTTTTT

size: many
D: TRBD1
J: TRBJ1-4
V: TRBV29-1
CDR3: CSGRDRDEKLFF
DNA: TGCAGCGGCCGGGACAGGGATGAAAAACTGTTTTTT

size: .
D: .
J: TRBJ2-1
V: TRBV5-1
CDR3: CASSLLGQPWGNEQFF
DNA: TGCGCCAGCAGCTTACTTGGACAACCCTGGGGCAATGAGCAGTTCTTC

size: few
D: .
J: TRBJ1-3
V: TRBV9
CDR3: CASNGADSGNTIYF
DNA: TGTGCCAGCAATGGGGCCGACTCTGGAAACACCATATATTTT

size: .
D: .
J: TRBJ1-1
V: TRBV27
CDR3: CASSLYSGAEAFF
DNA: TGTGCCAGCAGTTTATACAGCGGCGCTGAAGCTTTCTTT

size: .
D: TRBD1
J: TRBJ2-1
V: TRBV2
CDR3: CASSAGTGAYNEQFF
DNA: TGTGCCAGCAGCGCCGGGACAGGGGCCTACAATGAGCAGTTCTTC

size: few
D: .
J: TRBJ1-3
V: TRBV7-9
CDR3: CASSLGGNTIYF
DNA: TGTGCCAGCAGCTTAGGTGGAAACACCATATATTTT

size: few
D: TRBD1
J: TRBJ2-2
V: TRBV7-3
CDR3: CASSRGPRGTNTGELFF
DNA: TGTGCCAGCAGTCGAGGACCCAGGGGGACAAACACCGGGGAGCTGTTTTTT

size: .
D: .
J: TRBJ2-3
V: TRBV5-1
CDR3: CASSYGLPADTQYF
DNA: TGCGCCAGCAGCTACGGACTGCCAGCAGATACGCAGTATTTT